The 3 T cell receptor beta chains presented below share a single source sample, sequenced in a study of blood T cell repertoires in COVID-19 (dated by TCRdb to 2019 to 2021). The library was obtained by the immunoSEQ multiplex PCR assay. The source is immuneACCESS, and TCRdb retained only in-frame sequences with V and J called. Part of the clones is not carried over; for the studies checked, unresolved V genes explain less than half of this, and the remainder is unexplained. Within this sample are around 330,000 clones, with over 75% of them counted one time only. Of the sample, around 9.5% is held by the ten largest clones. Sequenced sample: PBMCs or T cells enriched from blood (not recorded which). These receptors were taken from a woman aged 40 to 50 who had recovered from COVID-19.

The chain recombines TRBV7-2 with TRBJ2-7; possibly TRBD1 for D (5 bases). The germline CDR1 and CDR2 sequences are SGHTA and FQGNSA. V lost 1 base, J lost 4 bases, and 11 bases lay in between. The CDR3 runs to 14 residues. CDR3 nucleotide sequence: TGTGCCAGCAGCTTAGAGCTGGGGCGTTACGAGCAGTACTTC. Amino acids: CASSLELGRYEQYF.

J is TRBJ2-2 and V is TRBV12-5; D perhaps matches TRBD2 (5 bases). Per germline, CDR1 LGHNT and CDR2 FRNRAP. CDR3 length: 14 residues. Trimming cost V 7 bases and J 5 bases, with 14 bases left between them. The DNA for the CDR3 is TGTGCTAGTGAGGGAGAGGGCGGGACCGGGGAGCTGTTTTTT. Encoded protein: CASEGEGGTGELFF. Drawing the rest from reference TRBV12-5 and TRBJ2-2, the complete variable domain is DARVTQTPRHKVTEMGQEVTMRCQPILGHNTVFWYRQTMMQGLELLAYFRNRAPLDDSGMPKDRFSAEMPDATLATLKIQPSEPRDSAVYFCASEGEGGTGELFFGEGSRLTVL.

This sequence joins TRBV2 and TRBJ2-7, with 14 bases aligning to TRBD2. The CDR3 is 15 residues long. Looked up from germline, CDR1 is SNHLY and CDR2 is FYNNEI. V was clipped by 6 bases and J by 2 bases; unmatched bases: 3. CDR3 sequence: CASRGTSGSPYEQYF. The CDR3 DNA reads as TGTGCCAGCAGGGGGACTAGCGGGAGTCCCTACGAGCAGTACTTC.